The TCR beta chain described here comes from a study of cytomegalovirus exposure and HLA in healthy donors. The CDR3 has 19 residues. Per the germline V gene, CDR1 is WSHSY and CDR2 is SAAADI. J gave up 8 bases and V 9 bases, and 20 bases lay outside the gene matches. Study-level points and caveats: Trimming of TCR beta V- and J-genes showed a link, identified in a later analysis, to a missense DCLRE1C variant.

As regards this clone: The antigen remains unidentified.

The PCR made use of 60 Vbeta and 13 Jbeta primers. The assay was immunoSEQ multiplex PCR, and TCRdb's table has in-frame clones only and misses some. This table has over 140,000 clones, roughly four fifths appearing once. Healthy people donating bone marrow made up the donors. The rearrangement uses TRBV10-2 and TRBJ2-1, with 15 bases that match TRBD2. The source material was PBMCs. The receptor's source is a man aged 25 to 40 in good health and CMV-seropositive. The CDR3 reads CASGVQGLAGGERGHEQFF. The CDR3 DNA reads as TGCGCCAGTGGTGTTCAAGGACTAGCGGGAGGGGAGAGGGGGCATGAGCAGTTCTTC.